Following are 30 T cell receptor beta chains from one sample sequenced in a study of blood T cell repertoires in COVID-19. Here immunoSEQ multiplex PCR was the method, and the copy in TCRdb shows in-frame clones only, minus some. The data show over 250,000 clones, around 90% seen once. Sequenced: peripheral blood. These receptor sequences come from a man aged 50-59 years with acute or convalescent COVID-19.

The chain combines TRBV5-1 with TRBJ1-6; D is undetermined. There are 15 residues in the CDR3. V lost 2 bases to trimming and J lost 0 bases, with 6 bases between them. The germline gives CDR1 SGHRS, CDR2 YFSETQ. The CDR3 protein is CASSFTSSYNSPLHF. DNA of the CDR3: TGCGCCAGCAGCTTCACGAGCTCCTATAATTCACCCCTCCACTTT.

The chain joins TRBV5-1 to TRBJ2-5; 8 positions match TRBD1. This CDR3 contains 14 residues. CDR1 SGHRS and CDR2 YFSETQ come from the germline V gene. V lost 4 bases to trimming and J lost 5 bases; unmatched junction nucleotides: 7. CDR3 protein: CASSNRGQAETQYF. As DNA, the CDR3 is TGCGCCAGCAGCAATCGGGGACAGGCGGAGACCCAGTACTTC.

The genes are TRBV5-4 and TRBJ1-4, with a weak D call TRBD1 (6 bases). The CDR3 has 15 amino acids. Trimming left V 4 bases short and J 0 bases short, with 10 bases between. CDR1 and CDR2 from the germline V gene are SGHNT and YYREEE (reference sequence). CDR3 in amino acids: CASSPGTPTNEKLFF. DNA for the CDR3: TGTGCCAGCAGCCCCGGGACACCAACTAATGAAAAACTGTTTTTT.

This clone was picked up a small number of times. The CDR3 nucleotides read TGTGCCAGTAGTATTTCTTCGCCCAACGGCATTCAGTACTTC. Amino acids: CASSISSPNGIQYF. The rearrangement uses TRBV19 and TRBJ2-4; no clear D gene. This CDR3 is 14 amino acids long. Germline CDR1 and CDR2: LNHDA and SQIVND (reference sequence). Trimming pared 3 bases from V and 9 bases from J, leaving 15 bases between.

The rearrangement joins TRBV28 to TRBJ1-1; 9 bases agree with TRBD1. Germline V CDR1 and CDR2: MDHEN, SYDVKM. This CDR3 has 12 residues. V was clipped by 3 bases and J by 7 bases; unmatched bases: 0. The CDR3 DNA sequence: TGTGCCAGCAGTTTGGGACAGGGTGAAGCTTTCTTT. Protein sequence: CASSLGQGEAFF. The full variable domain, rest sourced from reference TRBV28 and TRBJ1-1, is DVKVTQSSRYLVKRTGEKVFLECVQDMDHENMFWYRQDPGLGLRLIYFSYDVKMKEKGDIPEGYSVSREKKERFSLILESASTNQTSMYLCASSLGQGEAFFGQGTRLTVV.

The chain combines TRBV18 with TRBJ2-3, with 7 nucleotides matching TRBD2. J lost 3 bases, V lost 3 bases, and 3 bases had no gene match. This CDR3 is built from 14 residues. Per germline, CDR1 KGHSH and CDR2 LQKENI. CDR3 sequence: CASSPLAETDTQYF. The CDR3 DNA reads TGTGCCAGCTCACCCCTAGCGGAGACAGATACGCAGTATTTT.

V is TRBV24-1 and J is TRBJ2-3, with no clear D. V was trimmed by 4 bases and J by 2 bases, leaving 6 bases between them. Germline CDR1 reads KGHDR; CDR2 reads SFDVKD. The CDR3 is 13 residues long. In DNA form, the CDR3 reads TGTGCCACCAGTGACCGAGACACAGATACGCAGTATTTT. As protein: CATSDRDTDTQYF.

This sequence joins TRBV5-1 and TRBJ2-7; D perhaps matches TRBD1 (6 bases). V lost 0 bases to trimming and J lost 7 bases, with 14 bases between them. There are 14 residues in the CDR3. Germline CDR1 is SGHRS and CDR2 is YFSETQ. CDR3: CASSLVRGSLEQYF. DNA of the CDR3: TGCGCCAGCAGCTTGGTAAGGGGGAGCCTAGAGCAGTACTTC.

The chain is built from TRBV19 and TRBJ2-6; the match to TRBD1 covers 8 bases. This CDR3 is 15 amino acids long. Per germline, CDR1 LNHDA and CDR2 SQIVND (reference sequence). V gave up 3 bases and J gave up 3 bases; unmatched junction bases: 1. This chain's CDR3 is CASSMDRVGANVLTF. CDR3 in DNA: TGTGCCAGTAGTATGGACAGGGTTGGGGCCAACGTCCTGACTTTC.

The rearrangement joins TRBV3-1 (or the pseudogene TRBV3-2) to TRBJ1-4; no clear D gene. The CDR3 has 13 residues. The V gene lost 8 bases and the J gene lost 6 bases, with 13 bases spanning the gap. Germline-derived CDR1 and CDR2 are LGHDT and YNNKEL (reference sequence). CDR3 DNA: TGTGCCAGCTCCCCGTGGAGGGATGAAAAACTGTTTTTT. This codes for CASSPWRDEKLFF.

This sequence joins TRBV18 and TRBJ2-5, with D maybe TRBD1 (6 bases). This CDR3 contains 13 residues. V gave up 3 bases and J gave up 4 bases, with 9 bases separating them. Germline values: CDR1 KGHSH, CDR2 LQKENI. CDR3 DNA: TGTGCCAGCTCACCTGGGACACTAGAGACCCAGTACTTC. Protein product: CASSPGTLETQYF.

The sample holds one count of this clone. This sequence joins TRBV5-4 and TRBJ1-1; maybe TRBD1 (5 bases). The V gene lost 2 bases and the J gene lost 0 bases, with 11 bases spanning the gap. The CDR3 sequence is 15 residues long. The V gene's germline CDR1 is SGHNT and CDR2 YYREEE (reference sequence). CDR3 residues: CASSFAPTVNTEAFF. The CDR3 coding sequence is TGTGCCAGCAGCTTCGCGCCGACAGTGAACACTGAAGCTTTCTTT.

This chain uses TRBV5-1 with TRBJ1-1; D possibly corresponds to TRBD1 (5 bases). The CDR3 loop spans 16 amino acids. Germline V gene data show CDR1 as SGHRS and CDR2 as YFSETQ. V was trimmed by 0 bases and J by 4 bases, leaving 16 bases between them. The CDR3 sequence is CASSLAMGQGPTEAFF. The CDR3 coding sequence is TGCGCCAGCAGCTTGGCCATGGGGCAGGGTCCCACTGAAGCTTTCTTT.

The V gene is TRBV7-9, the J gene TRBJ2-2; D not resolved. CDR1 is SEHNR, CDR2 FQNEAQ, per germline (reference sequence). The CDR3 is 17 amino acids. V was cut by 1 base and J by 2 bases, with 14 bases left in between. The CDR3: CASSLDGLNYNTGELFF. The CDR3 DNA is TGTGCCAGCAGCTTAGACGGTCTCAATTACAACACCGGGGAGCTGTTTTTT.

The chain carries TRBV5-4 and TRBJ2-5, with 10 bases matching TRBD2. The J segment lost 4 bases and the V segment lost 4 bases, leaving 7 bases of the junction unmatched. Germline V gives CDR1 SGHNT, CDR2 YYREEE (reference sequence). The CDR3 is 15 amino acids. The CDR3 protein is CASSISGGPRETQYF. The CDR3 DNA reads TGTGCCAGCAGCATTAGCGGGGGGCCGCGAGAGACCCAGTACTTC. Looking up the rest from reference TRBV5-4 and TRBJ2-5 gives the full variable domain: ETGVTQSPTHLIKTRGQQVTLRCSSQSGHNTVSWYQQALGQGPQFIFQYYREEENGRGNFPPRFSGLQFPNYSSELNVNALELDDSALYLCASSISGGPRETQYFGPGTRLLVL.

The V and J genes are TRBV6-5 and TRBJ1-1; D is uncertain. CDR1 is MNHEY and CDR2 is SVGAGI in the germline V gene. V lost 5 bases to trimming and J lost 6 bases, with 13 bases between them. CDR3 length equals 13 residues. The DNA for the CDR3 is TGTGCCAGCAGTCGCAAGACCGCGGCTGAAGCTTTCTTT. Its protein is CASSRKTAAEAFF.

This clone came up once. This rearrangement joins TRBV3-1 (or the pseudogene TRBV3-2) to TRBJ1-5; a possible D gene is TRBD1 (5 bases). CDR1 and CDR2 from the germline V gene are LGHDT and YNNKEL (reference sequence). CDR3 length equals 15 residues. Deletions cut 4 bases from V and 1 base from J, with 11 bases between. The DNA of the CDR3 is TGTGCCAGCAGCCTAAGTGGGGGGAGCAATCAGCCCCAGCATTTT. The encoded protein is CASSLSGGSNQPQHF.

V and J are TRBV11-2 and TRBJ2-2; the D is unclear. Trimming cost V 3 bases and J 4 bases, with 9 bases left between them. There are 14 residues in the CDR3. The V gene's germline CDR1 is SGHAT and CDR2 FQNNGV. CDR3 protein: CASSLERRTGELFF. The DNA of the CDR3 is TGTGCCAGCAGCTTGGAGAGACGCACCGGGGAGCTGTTTTTT.

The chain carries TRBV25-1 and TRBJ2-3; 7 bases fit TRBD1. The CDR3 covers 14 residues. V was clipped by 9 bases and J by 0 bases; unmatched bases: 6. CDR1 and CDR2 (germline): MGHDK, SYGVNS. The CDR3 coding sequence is TGTGCCAGATTCGGGACAGATAGCACAGATACGCAGTATTTT. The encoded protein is CARFGTDSTDTQYF. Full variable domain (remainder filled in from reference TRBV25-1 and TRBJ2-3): EADIYQTPRYLVIGTGKKITLECSQTMGHDKMYWYQQDPGMELHLIHYSYGVNSTEKGDLSSESTVSRIRTEHFPLTLESARPSHTSQYLCARFGTDSTDTQYFGPGTRLTVL.

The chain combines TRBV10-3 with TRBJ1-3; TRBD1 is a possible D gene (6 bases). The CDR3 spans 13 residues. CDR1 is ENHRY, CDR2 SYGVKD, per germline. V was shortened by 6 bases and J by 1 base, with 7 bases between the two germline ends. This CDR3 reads CAISTGSGNTIYF. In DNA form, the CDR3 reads TGTGCCATCAGCACAGGGTCTGGAAACACCATATATTTT.

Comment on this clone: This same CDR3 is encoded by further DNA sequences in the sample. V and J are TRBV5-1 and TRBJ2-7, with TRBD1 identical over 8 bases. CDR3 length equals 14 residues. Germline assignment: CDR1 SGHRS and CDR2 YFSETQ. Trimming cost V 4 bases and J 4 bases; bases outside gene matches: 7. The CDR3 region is CASSLDRASYEQYF. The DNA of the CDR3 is TGCGCCAGCAGCCTGGACAGGGCATCGTACGAGCAGTACTTC.

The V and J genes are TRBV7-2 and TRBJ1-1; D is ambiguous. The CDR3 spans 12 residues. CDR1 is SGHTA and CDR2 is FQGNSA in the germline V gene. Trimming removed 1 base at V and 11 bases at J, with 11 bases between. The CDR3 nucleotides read TGTGCCAGCAGCTTAGGGTCCGGTGAGGCTTTCTTT. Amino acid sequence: CASSLGSGEAFF.

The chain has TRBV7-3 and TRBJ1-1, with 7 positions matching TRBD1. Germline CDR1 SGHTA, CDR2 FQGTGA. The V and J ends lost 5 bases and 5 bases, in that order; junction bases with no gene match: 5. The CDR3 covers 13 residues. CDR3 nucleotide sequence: TGTGCCAGCAGCCGCAGACAGGGAACTGAAGCTTTCTTT. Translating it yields CASSRRQGTEAFF.

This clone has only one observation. Here the CDR3 DNA reads TGTGCCAGCAGCTTAGGCCCCACAGGGAGGGCGAAGCCCCAGCATTTT. Amino acid sequence: CASSLGPTGRAKPQHF. The chain couples TRBV11-2 to TRBJ1-5, with D possibly TRBD1 on 6 matching bases. V lost 1 base and J lost 8, with 18 bases in between. CDR1 and CDR2 from the germline V gene are SGHAT and FQNNGV. The CDR3 contains 16 residues.

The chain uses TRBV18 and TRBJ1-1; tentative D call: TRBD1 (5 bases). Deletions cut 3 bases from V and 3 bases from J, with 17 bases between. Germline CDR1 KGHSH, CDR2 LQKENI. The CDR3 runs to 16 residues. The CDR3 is CASSPRNGGSDTEAFF. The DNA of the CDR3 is TGTGCCAGCTCACCGCGTAACGGGGGTAGCGACACTGAAGCTTTCTTT.

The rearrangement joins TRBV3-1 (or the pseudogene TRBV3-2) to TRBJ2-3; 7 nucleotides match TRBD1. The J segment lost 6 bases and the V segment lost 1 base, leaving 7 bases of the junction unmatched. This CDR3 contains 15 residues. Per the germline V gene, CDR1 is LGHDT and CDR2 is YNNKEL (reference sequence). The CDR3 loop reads CASSQGNRGADTQYF. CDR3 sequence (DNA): TGTGCCAGCAGCCAAGGTAACAGGGGTGCGGATACGCAGTATTTT.

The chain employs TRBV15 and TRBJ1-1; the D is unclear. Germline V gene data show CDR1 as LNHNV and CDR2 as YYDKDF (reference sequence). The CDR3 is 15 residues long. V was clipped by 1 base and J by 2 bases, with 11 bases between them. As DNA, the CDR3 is TGTGCCACCAGCAGAGCTGGAGGGAGTAACACTGAAGCTTTCTTT. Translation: CATSRAGGSNTEAFF.

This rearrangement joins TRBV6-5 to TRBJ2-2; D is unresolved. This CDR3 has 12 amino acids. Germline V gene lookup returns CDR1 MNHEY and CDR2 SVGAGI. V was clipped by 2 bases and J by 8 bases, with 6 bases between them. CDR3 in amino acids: CASSYTQGELFF. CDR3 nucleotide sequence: TGTGCCAGCAGTTACACACAGGGGGAGCTGTTTTTT.

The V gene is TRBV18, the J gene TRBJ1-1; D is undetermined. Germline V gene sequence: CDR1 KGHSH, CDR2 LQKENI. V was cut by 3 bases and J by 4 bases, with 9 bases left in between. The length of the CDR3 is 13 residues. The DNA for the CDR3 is TGTGCCAGCTCACCGAGGGATGCCACTGAAGCTTTCTTT. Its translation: CASSPRDATEAFF.

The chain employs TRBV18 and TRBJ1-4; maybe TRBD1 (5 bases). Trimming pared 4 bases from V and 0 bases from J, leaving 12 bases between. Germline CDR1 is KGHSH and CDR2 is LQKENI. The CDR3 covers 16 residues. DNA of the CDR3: TGTGCCAGCTCACTCCGACAGTCTGCAACTAATGAAAAACTGTTTTTT. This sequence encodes CASSLRQSATNEKLFF.